These 12 T cell receptor beta chains were sequenced from one sample in a study of blood T cell repertoires in COVID-19. Profiled with immunoSEQ multiplex PCR; TCRdb holds only in-frame clones, not every one. The sample lists around 56,000 clones; under 85% were seen once. Sequencing input: peripheral blood. The receptor source for this set is a man aged 55-75 years with acute or convalescent COVID-19.

This clone appeared a single time. The junction does not match germline at one end; this may be a read error. The chain links TRBV5-1 to TRBJ2-1; 9 positions agree with TRBD2. This CDR3 comprises 14 residues. Per the germline V gene, CDR1 is SGHRS and CDR2 is YFSETQ. The chain's CDR3 is CASSPLSGGPEIVF. DNA of the CDR3: TGCGCCAGCAGCCCCCTGAGCGGGGGGCCTGAAATTGTCTTC.

This sequence joins TRBV7-9 and TRBJ1-6, with TRBD1 as a possible D gene (6 bases). The V end was cut by 4 bases, the J end by 7 bases, with 11 bases between. The CDR3 consists of 14 residues. The germline gives CDR1 SEHNR, CDR2 FQNEAQ (reference sequence). The CDR3 coding sequence is TGTGCCAGCAGCTCACAGGGAGGGAATTCACCCCTCCACTTT. Translated: CASSSQGGNSPLHF.

J is TRBJ2-3 and V is TRBV19; 8 positions agree with TRBD1. J lost 4 bases, V lost 6 bases, and 9 bases had no gene match. CDR3 length: 15 amino acids. Per the germline V gene, CDR1 is LNHDA and CDR2 is SQIVND (reference sequence). CDR3 sequence reads: CASSDRTGWADTQYF. In DNA, the CDR3 is TGTGCCAGTAGCGACCGGACAGGGTGGGCAGATACGCAGTATTTT.

The chain uses TRBV5-1 and TRBJ2-1; D is ambiguous. Germline CDR1 is SGHRS and CDR2 is YFSETQ. The CDR3 totals 15 residues. Deletions cut 1 base from V and 0 bases from J, with 8 bases between. CDR3 residues: CASSLRPGSYNEQFF. DNA of the CDR3: TGCGCCAGCAGCTTGCGGCCGGGCTCCTACAATGAGCAGTTCTTC.

The V gene is TRBV12-3 or TRBV12-4, the J gene TRBJ1-5; 8 nucleotides agree with TRBD1. The CDR3 sequence is 13 residues long. The trim removed 6 bases at V and 6 bases at J, leaving 4 bases unmatched. The CDR3 sequence: CASSPTGGQPQHF. The CDR3 DNA reads TGTGCCAGCAGCCCAACAGGGGGTCAGCCCCAGCATTTT.

The chain recombines TRBV7-9 with TRBJ1-2, with 7 bases that match TRBD1. Germline CDR1 reads SEHNR; CDR2 reads FQNEAQ (reference sequence). Trimming took 5 bases from V and 6 from J; bases not matched to a gene: 12. The CDR3 length is 15 residues. CDR3 nucleotide sequence: TGTGCCAGCAGCGCGGAGGGGGCCCCACCGAATGGCTACACCTTC. Amino acid sequence: CASSAEGAPPNGYTF.

This rearrangement joins TRBV7-6 to TRBJ1-2; TRBD1 might be the D (6 bases). Deletions cut 2 bases from V and 0 bases from J, with 10 bases between. The CDR3 length is 15 residues. CDR1 and CDR2 (germline): SGHVS, FNYEAQ. CDR3 loop: CASSLQTGANYGYTF. The CDR3, as DNA: TGTGCCAGCAGCTTACAGACAGGAGCTAACTATGGCTACACCTTC.

The genes are TRBV25-1 and TRBJ1-2; possibly TRBD1 for D (6 bases). The CDR3 totals 13 residues. Germline lookup yields CDR1 MGHDK and CDR2 SYGVNS. V gave up 0 bases and J gave up 6 bases, with 8 bases separating them. CDR3 sequence: CASSEYGGHGYTF. DNA for the CDR3: TGTGCCAGCAGTGAATACGGGGGGCATGGCTACACCTTC.

V usage is TRBV4-1 and J usage is TRBJ1-5; possibly TRBD1 for D (5 bases). Trimming stripped 0 bases from V and 6 bases from J, with 12 bases between. The CDR3 is 15 residues long. Per the germline V gene, CDR1 is MGHRA and CDR2 is YSYEKL. The CDR3 loop reads CASSQDQGVSQPQHF. The CDR3 DNA reads as TGCGCCAGCAGCCAAGATCAAGGGGTAAGTCAGCCCCAGCATTTT.

The V and J genes are TRBV18 and TRBJ1-6, with TRBD1 as a possible D gene (5 bases). The V gene's germline CDR1 is KGHSH and CDR2 LQKENI. The CDR3 sequence is 14 residues long. Trimming stripped 3 bases from V and 11 bases from J, with 14 bases between. The CDR3 here is CASSPEGQGTPLHF. The DNA for the CDR3 is TGTGCCAGCTCACCGGAGGGGCAGGGCACACCCCTCCACTTT.

The chain carries TRBV29-1 and TRBJ2-7; 9 bases match TRBD1. V lost 5 bases, J lost 3 bases, and 11 bases stayed unmatched. The CDR3 length is 15 residues. Germline values: CDR1 SQVTM, CDR2 ANQGSEA. The CDR3 is CSVFVLTGGLYEQYF. The CDR3 DNA follows: TGCAGCGTTTTTGTTCTGACAGGGGGACTCTACGAGCAGTACTTC.

The chain has TRBV6-6 and TRBJ2-2; TRBD2 aligns across 7 bases. Trimming cost V 5 bases and J 3 bases; bases outside gene matches: 3. This CDR3 has 14 amino acids. CDR1 is MNHNY and CDR2 is SVGAGI in the germline V gene (reference sequence). The CDR3 DNA reads as TGTGCCAGCAGTCGTCTAGCGGACACCGGGGAGCTGTTTTTT. It is translated as CASSRLADTGELFF.